This T cell receptor (beta chain) was captured by sequencing in a study of blood T cell repertoires in COVID-19. Study-wide context: Sample material is recorded as cDNA or gDNA derived from T cells, B-cell-depleted T cells, or PBMCs.

V lost 5 bases, J lost 5 bases, and 19 bases lay in between. Germline CDR1 reads LGHDT; CDR2 reads YNNKEL (reference sequence). There are 16 residues in the CDR3. Sequencing used immunoSEQ multiplex PCR; TCRdb keeps in-frame clones, though not all of them. The table shows tens of thousands of clones, with 75% to 90% occurring only once. The chain joins TRBV3-1 (or the pseudogene TRBV3-2) to TRBJ2-1, with a weak D call TRBD1 (6 bases). This TCR was recovered from a human donor in a cohort sampled during active COVID-19. Sequenced material: peripheral blood. The CDR3 sequence is CASSFYGQPINNEQFF. The DNA of the CDR3 is TGTGCCAGCAGCTTCTATGGACAGCCGATTAACAATGAGCAGTTCTTC.